The rows below give T cell receptor beta chains drawn from one sample of a study of T cells after yellow fever vaccination. TCRdb called the 5' RACE reads again in MiXCR, with one record for every CDR3 protein. Here the sample spans some 550,000 distinct CDR3 sequences, 15% to 20% being singletons. This material consisted of PBMCs, taken 15 days after the yellow fever booster vaccination. The receptors come from a man aged 25-40 years who received the YFV17D yellow fever vaccine. The CDR3 runs from the conserved cysteine through the conserved F or W. Each record gives: clone size, J gene, D gene, V gene, CDR3 protein, CDR3 DNA. The D gene is left open where the match is weak. The listing skips clone size in some rows; elsewhere it reads once, few, many or a size class.

many	TRBJ2-5	TRBD2	TRBV6-2/TRBV6-3	CASSYVSGRQETQYF	TGTGCCAGCAGTTACGTGAGCGGGAGGCAAGAGACCCAGTACTTC
-	TRBJ2-7	TRBD1	TRBV7-2	CASSPGQGPAYEQYF	TGTGCCAGCAGCCCGGGACAGGGTCCTGCCTACGAGCAGTACTTC
many	TRBJ2-2	-	TRBV5-6	CASSLVGAGELFF	TGTGCCAGCAGCTTGGTTGGCGCCGGGGAGCTGTTTTTT
-	TRBJ2-1	TRBD2	TRBV15	CATGSGRPSYNEQFF	TGTGCCACCGGGAGCGGGAGACCATCCTACAATGAGCAGTTCTTC
few	TRBJ2-1	-	TRBV7-2	CASSQQSGWAYEQFF	TGTGCCAGCAGCCAACAGTCAGGTTGGGCGTATGAGCAGTTCTTC
-	TRBJ2-3	TRBD2	TRBV25-1	CASSDWMVGGGPYTDTQYF	TGTGCCAGCAGTGATTGGATGGTTGGCGGGGGACCTTACACAGATACGCAGTATTTT
few	TRBJ2-1	TRBD2	TRBV20-1	CSARGLAVYNEQFF	TGCAGTGCTAGAGGGCTAGCGGTGTACAATGAGCAGTTCTTC
-	TRBJ2-7	TRBD2	TRBV10-2	CAIQLAGETYEQYF	TGCGCCATCCAACTAGCGGGTGAAACCTACGAGCAGTACTTC
-	TRBJ2-5	-	TRBV4-3	CASSQEPPSTGIETQYF	TGCGCCAGCAGCCAAGAACCGCCATCTACAGGGATTGAGACCCAGTACTTC
few	TRBJ1-1	TRBD1	TRBV12-3/TRBV12-4	CASLTGGNLEAFF	TGTGCCAGTCTTACAGGGGGAAATCTTGAAGCTTTCTTT
-	TRBJ2-5	-	TRBV7-2	CASSFLTTGVETQYF	TGTGCCAGCAGCTTTCTAACGACTGGCGTAGAGACCCAGTACTTC
-	TRBJ2-1	-	TRBV21-1	CASSQIGGPAREQFF	TGTGCCAGCAGCCAAATCGGGGGGCCCGCTCGTGAGCAGTTCTTC
-	TRBJ1-4	-	TRBV30	CAWNSGAGNEKLFF	TGTGCCTGGAATTCGGGGGCTGGTAATGAAAAACTGTTTTTT
few	TRBJ2-3	-	TRBV20-1	CSARPGITDTQYF	TGCAGTGCTAGACCCGGAATCACAGATACGCAGTATTTT
few	TRBJ2-3	-	TRBV2	CASSEGGGMADTQYF	TGTGCCAGCAGTGAGGGTGGCGGGATGGCAGATACGCAGTATTTT
-	TRBJ2-5	-	TRBV7-9	CASTGFETQYF	TGTGCCAGCACGGGTTTCGAGACCCAGTACTTC
few	TRBJ2-1	TRBD2	TRBV11-2	CASSGGLVLEQFF	TGTGCCAGCAGCGGGGGACTAGTTCTTGAGCAGTTCTTC
-	TRBJ2-7	-	TRBV10-3	CAISEPPGPEQYF	TGTGCCATCAGTGAGCCCCCGGGTCCCGAGCAGTACTTC
few	TRBJ2-7	TRBD1	TRBV6-2/TRBV6-3	CASAGTGMSSYEQYF	TGTGCCAGCGCGGGGACAGGGATGAGCTCCTACGAGCAGTACTTC
few	TRBJ2-3	-	TRBV21-1	CAISDTDTQYF	TGTGCCATCTCCGACACAGATACGCAGTATTTT
-	TRBJ2-1	-	TRBV4-3	CASRGFGPNEQFF	TGCGCCAGCAGGGGATTCGGGCCCAATGAGCAGTTCTTC
few	TRBJ2-3	-	TRBV29-1	CSVDRQGTDTQYF	TGCAGCGTTGACAGACAGGGCACAGATACGCAGTATTTT
few	TRBJ2-1	TRBD2	TRBV20-1	CSATGGGFIYEQFF	TGCAGTGCCACCGGCGGGGGATTCATCTATGAGCAGTTCTTC
few	TRBJ2-2	-	TRBV15	CATSQPGVGELFF	TGTGCCACCAGCCAACCTGGGGTCGGGGAGCTGTTTTTT
few	TRBJ2-1	-	TRBV7-2	CASSPEEASYNEQFF	TGTGCCAGCAGTCCCGAGGAAGCCTCCTACAATGAGCAGTTCTTC
few	TRBJ2-6	TRBD1	TRBV3-1	CASSPRTGGSGANVLTF	TGTGCCAGCAGCCCCCGGACAGGGGGCAGTGGGGCCAACGTCCTGACTTTC
few	TRBJ2-1	-	TRBV7-2	CASSSLRNEQFF	TGTGCCAGCAGCTCGCTCAGAAATGAGCAGTTCTTC
few	TRBJ1-1	-	TRBV12-3/TRBV12-4	CASLEGQMNTEAFF	TGTGCCAGCTTAGAGGGACAAATGAACACTGAAGCTTTCTTT
-	TRBJ2-4	-	TRBV5-1	CASSIGRLSELAKNIQYF	TGCGCCAGCAGCATCGGACGGTTGAGCGAGCTAGCCAAAAACATTCAGTACTTC
few	TRBJ2-1	TRBD2	TRBV5-1	CASSGGSTYNEQFF	TGCGCCAGCAGTGGCGGGAGCACCTACAATGAGCAGTTCTTC
-	TRBJ2-5	-	TRBV12-3/TRBV12-4	CASTSTSRETQYF	TGTGCCAGCACCTCTACATCGCGGGAGACCCAGTACTTC
few	TRBJ1-2	TRBD1	TRBV5-1	CASSLEAGGLYGYTF	TGCGCCAGCAGCTTGGAAGCAGGGGGACTCTATGGCTACACCTTC
-	TRBJ2-5	TRBD2	TRBV4-2	CASSQEALAGARESQTQYF	TGTGCCAGCAGCCAAGAGGCTTTAGCGGGAGCTCGAGAAAGCCAGACCCAGTACTTC
few	TRBJ1-1	-	TRBV5-1	CASKPLVEWDTEAFF	TGCGCCAGCAAACCCCTGGTAGAGTGGGACACTGAAGCTTTCTTT
-	TRBJ2-5	-	TRBV30	CAWSRMGPETQYF	TGTGCCTGGAGTAGAATGGGCCCAGAGACCCAGTACTTC
-	TRBJ2-1	TRBD2	TRBV12-3/TRBV12-4	CASSKMGLAGVNEQFF	TGTGCCAGCAGTAAAATGGGACTAGCGGGAGTGAATGAGCAGTTCTTC
-	TRBJ2-7	TRBD2	TRBV9	CASSVTSGRYEQYF	TGTGCCAGCAGCGTGACTAGCGGGAGATACGAGCAGTACTTC
-	TRBJ2-3	-	TRBV28	CASSLVDSVRMTQYF	TGTGCCAGCAGTTTGGTGGACTCGGTACGAATGACGCAGTATTTT
-	TRBJ2-4	-	TRBV4-1	CASSPFPQKTKNIQYF	TGCGCCAGCAGCCCATTTCCCCAAAAAACCAAAAACATTCAGTACTTC
-	TRBJ2-7	-	TRBV6-2/TRBV6-3	CASSYSASRVLEQYF	TGTGCCAGCAGTTACTCGGCCAGTAGGGTCCTCGAGCAGTACTTC